Below, one T cell receptor beta chain is given with its context. Sequencing was performed with immunoSEQ multiplex PCR; in TCRdb, only in-frame clones are kept and a portion is missing. The top ten hold about 3.5% of the sample, which has about 420,000 clones, 70% to 90% seen once. V dropped 0 bases and J dropped 2; count of bases not matched to a gene: 2. The CDR3 consists of 15 residues. The germline V gene encodes CDR1 SGDLS and CDR2 YYNGEE. The treatment: about 20 received Ad26.COV2.S at low or high dose, single or two shots; 5 received placebo; per-sample allocation not given. The investigators took samples on day 63 after the first vaccine or placebo injection. The data were taken from a study of Ad26.COV2.S vaccination and SARS-CoV-2 variants.

The chain couples TRBV9 to TRBJ2-5, with TRBD1 matching 9 bases. The specimen was peripheral blood, collected in a trial of Ad26.COV2.S vaccine versus placebo. The TCR was taken from a person between 18 and 65 years old who received the Ad26.COV2.S COVID-19 vaccine or a placebo. The CDR3 DNA reads TGTGCCAGCAGCGTAGCTGGGACAGGGCAAGAGACCCAGTACTTC. Residues: CASSVAGTGQETQYF. The full variable domain, with the rest looked up from reference TRBV9 and TRBJ2-5, is DSGVTQTPKHLITATGQRVTLRCSPRSGDLSVYWYQQSLDQGLQFLIQYYNGEERAKGNILERFSAQQFPDLHSELNLSSLELGDSALYFCASSVAGTGQETQYFGPGTRLLVL.